One sample yielded the 18 T cell receptor beta chains listed below, sequenced in a study of cytomegalovirus exposure and HLA in healthy donors. The PCR used 60 Vbeta and 13 Jbeta primers. Sequencing used immunoSEQ multiplex PCR; TCRdb keeps in-frame clones, though not all of them. Here the sample table reports over 70,000 clones. The specimen sequenced was PBMCs. These receptors originate from a woman aged 40 to 50 in good health and CMV-seropositive.

V and J are TRBV10-1 and TRBJ2-3; 8 bases map to TRBD2. This CDR3 comprises 17 residues. With 1 base clipped from V and 0 bases from J, the junction kept 6 bases outside the gene matches. Per germline, CDR1 WNHNN and CDR2 SYGVQD (reference sequence). In DNA, the CDR3 is TGCGCCAGCAGTGAGTTAAGCCTAGCGGGTAGCACAGATACGCAGTATTTT. It is translated as CASSELSLAGSTDTQYF.

The chain carries TRBV6-1 and TRBJ1-1; D might be TRBD1 (6 bases). CDR3 length: 14 residues. Germline values: CDR1 MNHNS, CDR2 SASEGT. V was cut by 8 bases and J by 1 base, with 14 bases left in between. CDR3 sequence: CASGGRGTNTEAFF. For the CDR3, the DNA is TGTGCCAGCGGGGGGAGGGGGACGAACACTGAAGCTTTCTTT.

The rearrangement joins TRBV9 to TRBJ2-3, with 7 bases that match TRBD2. The CDR3 extends over 17 amino acids. Trimming at V came to 0 bases and at J to 0 bases, leaving 7 bases not matched to a gene. CDR1 is SGDLS, CDR2 YYNGEE, per germline. The CDR3: CASSVDGRGYSTDTQYF. DNA of the CDR3: TGTGCCAGCAGCGTAGATGGGAGGGGCTATAGCACAGATACGCAGTATTTT.

The rearrangement joins TRBV9 to TRBJ1-2; weak D call: TRBD1 (6 bases). V lost 6 bases and J lost 8, with 14 bases in between. There are 12 residues in the CDR3. Germline V gene lookup returns CDR1 SGDLS and CDR2 YYNGEE. CDR3 in amino acids: CASTQGSWGYTF. CDR3 nucleotides: TGTGCCAGCACCCAGGGGTCTTGGGGCTACACCTTC.

This chain joins TRBV7-2 and TRBJ2-7; 9 bases are a match to TRBD1. J was trimmed by 4 bases and V by 1 base; bases with no gene match: 2. Per germline, CDR1 SGHTA and CDR2 FQGNSA. This CDR3 contains 14 residues. This CDR3 reads CASSLVTGGYEQYF. The DNA of the CDR3 is TGTGCCAGCAGCTTAGTGACAGGGGGATACGAGCAGTACTTC.

V usage is TRBV27 and J usage is TRBJ2-2; 10 bases are a match to TRBD2. Germline lookup yields CDR1 MNHEY and CDR2 SMNVEV (reference sequence). The CDR3 covers 16 residues. J gave up 4 bases and V 2 bases, and 4 bases lay outside the gene matches. The CDR3 DNA sequence: TGTGCCAGCAGTTTACGGACTAGCGGTGGCACCGGGGAGCTGTTTTTT. Amino acid sequence: CASSLRTSGGTGELFF.

The chain is built from TRBV2 and TRBJ2-4; tentatively, D is TRBD2 (5 bases). Germline CDR1 SNHLY, CDR2 FYNNEI. This CDR3 comprises 14 residues. V was clipped by 3 bases and J by 3 bases, with 9 bases between them. CDR3 region: CASSDSGGKNIQYF. CDR3 DNA: TGTGCCAGCAGTGACAGCGGTGGCAAAAACATTCAGTACTTC.

The rearrangement uses TRBV6-5 and TRBJ2-5; no clear D. Germline V lookup: CDR1 MNHEY, CDR2 SVGAGI. V lost 4 bases to trimming and J lost 0 bases, with 3 bases between them. The CDR3 loop spans 12 amino acids. CDR3 in amino acids: CASSSDQETQYF. In nucleotides, the CDR3 is TGTGCCAGCAGTTCAGACCAAGAGACCCAGTACTTC.

The rearrangement links TRBV6-1 to TRBJ1-3, with D maybe TRBD1 (6 bases). Germline V CDR1 and CDR2: MNHNS, SASEGT. V was shortened by 4 bases and J by 0 bases, with 16 bases between the two germline ends. The length of the CDR3 is 17 residues. The CDR3 here is CASSASRRGGSGNTIYF. The CDR3 DNA reads as TGTGCCAGCAGTGCGAGCCGCAGGGGCGGCTCTGGAAACACCATATATTTT.

The chain recombines TRBV18 with TRBJ1-5; perhaps TRBD1 as D (6 bases). This CDR3 is built from 16 residues. Germline values: CDR1 KGHSH, CDR2 LQKENI. Deletions cut 5 bases from V and 2 bases from J, with 16 bases between. The CDR3 is CASSLLDSSGNQPQHF. The CDR3 nucleotides read TGTGCCAGCTCATTATTGGACAGTTCGGGCAATCAGCCCCAGCATTTT.

The chain employs TRBV7-8 and TRBJ1-4, with D uncertain. V lost 5 bases to trimming and J lost 6 bases, with 19 bases between them. CDR1 and CDR2 (germline): SGHVS, FQNEAQ. CDR3 size: 16 residues. CDR3 residues: CASSLQPGGVDEKLFF. CDR3 nucleotide sequence: TGTGCCAGCAGCCTACAACCGGGAGGCGTAGATGAAAAACTGTTTTTT. The full variable domain, its missing parts supplied by reference TRBV7-8 and TRBJ1-4, is GAGVSQSPRYKVAKRGQDVALRCDPISGHVSLFWYQQALGQGPEFLTYFQNEAQLDKSGLPSDRFFAERPEGSVSTLKIQRTQQEDSAVYLCASSLQPGGVDEKLFFGSGTQLSVL.

The chain is built from TRBV29-1 and TRBJ2-7; 8 nucleotides line up with TRBD1. The V segment lost 7 bases and the J segment 0 bases; nucleotides outside the gene matches: 8. This CDR3 region has 14 residues. The germline V gene has CDR1 SQVTM and CDR2 ANQGSEA. CDR3 residues: CSAATGTGSYEQYF. The CDR3 DNA is TGCAGCGCCGCCACCGGGACAGGCTCCTACGAGCAGTACTTC.

The rearrangement uses TRBV19 and TRBJ1-1, with D possibly TRBD1 on 6 matching bases. The length of the CDR3 is 14 residues. Per the germline V gene, CDR1 is LNHDA and CDR2 is SQIVND (reference sequence). V lost 5 bases and J 2 bases, leaving 12 bases between the germline ends. As DNA, the CDR3 is TGTGCCAGTAGTCATGGACAGCTAAACACTGAAGCTTTCTTT. This encodes CASSHGQLNTEAFF.

The genes are TRBV18 and TRBJ2-5; possible D gene TRBD1, 5 bases. TRBJ2-7 explains the end of the DNA better; the J call may be wrong. Germline CDR1 and CDR2: KGHSH and LQKENI. This CDR3 has 15 residues. The CDR3 reads CASSQRQQASYEQYF. DNA for the CDR3: TGTGCCAGCTCCCAGAGACAGCAGGCTTCCTACGAGCAGTACTTC.

This chain connects TRBV4-1 to TRBJ1-2, with 7 bases fitting TRBD1. V gave up 8 bases and J gave up 6 bases; unmatched junction bases: 12. Germline CDR1 is MGHRA and CDR2 is YSYEKL. The CDR3 loop spans 14 amino acids. The CDR3 DNA reads TGCGCCAGCTCCCTAGTAGACAGGGCGAATGGCTACACCTTC. Residues: CASSLVDRANGYTF.

V and J are TRBV5-1 and TRBJ2-2, with a tentative D call TRBD2 (5 bases). The CDR3 covers 15 residues. CDR1 SGHRS and CDR2 YFSETQ come from the germline V gene. The V end lost 4 bases, the J end lost 1 base, and 11 bases lay between the germline ends. The CDR3: CASSGSSGNTGELFF. The CDR3 coding sequence is TGCGCCAGCAGCGGATCAAGCGGGAACACCGGGGAGCTGTTTTTT.

The chain carries TRBV5-5 and TRBJ2-1; D not resolved. CDR1 is SGHKS and CDR2 is YYEKEE in the germline V gene (reference sequence). The ends were cut back, 4 bases at V and 2 bases at J, with 13 bases in the middle. The CDR3 is made up of 15 amino acids. CDR3 in DNA: TGTGCCAGCAGCGCCCTAATAAAGACCTACAATGAGCAGTTCTTC. Protein: CASSALIKTYNEQFF.

V usage is TRBV28 and J usage is TRBJ2-6; 10 nucleotides agree with TRBD2. The CDR3 is 19 residues long. V shed 4 bases and J 1 base; nucleotides not matched to a gene: 10. Germline loops: CDR1 MDHEN, CDR2 SYDVKM. The CDR3 spells CASSSPSLAGVSGANVLTF. The CDR3 bases are TGTGCCAGCAGTTCCCCCTCCCTAGCGGGAGTTTCTGGGGCCAACGTCCTGACTTTC.